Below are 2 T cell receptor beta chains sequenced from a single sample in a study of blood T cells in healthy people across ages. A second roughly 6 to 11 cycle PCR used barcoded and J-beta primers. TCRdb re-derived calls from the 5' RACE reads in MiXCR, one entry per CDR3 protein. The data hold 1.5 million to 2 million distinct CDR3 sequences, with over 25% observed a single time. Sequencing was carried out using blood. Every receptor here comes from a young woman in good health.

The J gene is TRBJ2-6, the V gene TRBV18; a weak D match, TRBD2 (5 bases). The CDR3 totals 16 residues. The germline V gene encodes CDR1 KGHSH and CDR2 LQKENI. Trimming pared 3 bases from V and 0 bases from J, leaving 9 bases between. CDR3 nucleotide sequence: TGTGCCAGCTCACCCGGGATTCTCTCTGGGGCCAACGTCCTGACTTTC. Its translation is CASSPGILSGANVLTF.

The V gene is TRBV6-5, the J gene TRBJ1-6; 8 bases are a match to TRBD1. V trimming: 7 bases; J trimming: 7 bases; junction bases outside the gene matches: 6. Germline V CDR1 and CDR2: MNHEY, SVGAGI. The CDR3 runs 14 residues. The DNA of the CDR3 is TGTGCCAGCACCCGGACAGGGCGCAATTCACCCCTCCACTTT. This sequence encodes CASTRTGRNSPLHF.